These 14 T cell receptor beta chains share one sample of origin, sequenced in a study of response to subunit inactivated influenza vaccine. Via MiXCR, TCRdb re-called the RT-PCR reads, giving one row per CDR3 protein. The sample includes about 780,000 distinct CDR3 sequences, around 20% of them seen just once. Sequencing used PBMCs from blood, obtained more than 4 days after vaccination. These receptors came from a man aged 45 to 65 who received an inactivated influenza vaccine.

The CDR3 here is CASSEVQGVSPLHF. CDR3 DNA sequence: TGCGCCAGCAGTGAGGTCCAGGGGGTTTCACCCCTCCACTTT. This chain links TRBV10-2 with TRBJ1-6; TRBD1 matches at 7 bases. After removal of 2 bases from V and 9 bases from J, the junction contained 4 bases not matched to a gene. This CDR3 comprises 14 residues. CDR1 and CDR2 from the germline V gene are WSHSY and SAAADI.

The chain uses TRBV20-1 and TRBJ2-3; D may match TRBD1 or TRBD2 (5 bases each). Germline loops: CDR1 DFQATT, CDR2 SNEGSKA (reference sequence). The V end was cut by 3 bases, the J end by 2 bases, with 9 bases between. The CDR3 extends over 13 amino acids. CDR3 bases: TGCAGTGCTAGGGGGGAAAACACAGATACGCAGTATTTT. Translating gives CSARGENTDTQYF.

This rearrangement joins TRBV24-1 to TRBJ2-1, with TRBD1 matching 8 bases. Germline V gene lookup returns CDR1 KGHDR and CDR2 SFDVKD. Losses at the gene ends were 3 bases for V and 0 bases for J; bases not matched to a gene: 3. The CDR3 extends over 16 amino acids. The CDR3 region is CATSDRTGGSYNEQFF. For the CDR3, the DNA is TGTGCCACCAGTGATAGAACAGGGGGCTCCTACAATGAGCAGTTCTTC.

In this sample, this clonotype turned up once. This chain joins TRBV4-1 and TRBJ1-2; 7 bases line up with TRBD1. This CDR3 comprises 16 residues. The germline gives CDR1 MGHRA, CDR2 YSYEKL. V shed 1 base, J shed 3 bases, and the junction held 8 bases outside the gene matches. The CDR3: CASSQAPRQGDYGYTF. CDR3 bases: TGCGCCAGCAGCCAAGCCCCTCGACAGGGTGACTATGGCTACACCTTC.

The rearrangement uses TRBV4-3 and TRBJ2-1, with 9 bases fitting TRBD2. The V gene end was trimmed by 5 bases and the J gene end by 15 bases; junction bases not matched to a gene: 11. Germline V gene lookup returns CDR1 LGHNA and CDR2 YSLEER. The CDR3 is 13 amino acids. CDR3 sequence: CASSKGLAGVLFF. CDR3 in DNA: TGCGCCAGCAGCAAGGGACTAGCTGGGGTATTGTTCTTC.

The CDR3 nucleotides are TGCAGCGTTCTCCCAGACCAAAACATTCAGTACTTC. It specifies CSVLPDQNIQYF. This rearrangement joins TRBV29-1 to TRBJ2-4; D gene uncertain. The CDR3 is made up of 12 amino acids. From germline, CDR1 is SQVTM and CDR2 ANQGSEA. Trimming shortened V by 5 bases and J by 5 bases, and 10 bases separated the two germline ends.

This clonotype was seen only a few times. The chain has TRBV4-1 and TRBJ2-7; possible D gene TRBD1, 5 bases. V was shortened by 4 bases and J by 1 base, with 14 bases between the two germline ends. The CDR3 contains 15 residues. Germline CDR1 MGHRA, CDR2 YSYEKL. In nucleotides, the CDR3 is TGCGCCAGCAGCCTGTCACCGGCAGGGTCCTACGAGCAGTACTTC. It is translated as CASSLSPAGSYEQYF.

This clonotype was counted only a few times. This sequence joins TRBV10-3 and TRBJ2-3; D is ambiguous. CDR3 length equals 14 residues. The germline V and J ends were trimmed by 0 bases and 5 bases, with 9 bases remaining between them. Looked up from germline, CDR1 is ENHRY and CDR2 is SYGVKD. Written as DNA, the CDR3 is TGTGCCATCAGTGAGTCGAGTAGTAGAGATACGCAGTATTTT. As protein: CAISESSSRDTQYF.

A few counts support this clonotype. The J gene is TRBJ2-3, the V gene TRBV29-1; D unclear. The CDR3 totals 13 residues. Trimming shortened V by 8 bases and J by 8 bases, and 20 bases separated the two germline ends. The V gene's germline CDR1 is SQVTM and CDR2 ANQGSEA. The CDR3 loop reads CSTMTEQRPTQYF. In DNA, the CDR3 is TGCAGCACCATGACGGAGCAAAGGCCTACGCAGTATTTT.

The chain employs TRBV12-3 or TRBV12-4 and TRBJ2-1; the D gene is possibly TRBD2 (6 bases). The V and J ends lost 5 bases and 3 bases respectively, with 14 bases between them. This CDR3 is 15 amino acids long. The CDR3 spells CASSGWAGYYNEQFF. The CDR3 DNA sequence: TGTGCCAGCAGTGGTTGGGCGGGGTACTACAATGAGCAGTTCTTC.

The gene calls are TRBV3-1 and TRBJ2-1; D ambiguous. The CDR3 totals 13 residues. V was cut by 0 bases and J by 9 bases, with 9 bases left in between. Germline lookup yields CDR1 LGHDT and CDR2 YNNKEL (reference sequence). This CDR3 reads CASSQDLFGEQFF. As DNA, the CDR3 is TGTGCCAGCAGCCAAGATCTTTTCGGTGAGCAGTTCTTC.

A few counts support this clonotype. The CDR3 reads CASSRNPDTDTQYF. In DNA, the CDR3 is TGTGCCAGCTCACGAAATCCGGACACAGATACGCAGTATTTT. The chain joins TRBV18 to TRBJ2-3; D is unclear. The germline V and J ends were trimmed by 4 bases and 2 bases, with 10 bases remaining between them. Germline values: CDR1 KGHSH, CDR2 LQKENI. The CDR3 has 14 residues. Supplemented by reference TRBV18 and TRBJ2-3, the full variable domain reads NAGVMQNPRHLVRRRGQEARLRCSPMKGHSHVYWYRQLPEEGLKFMVYLQKENIIDESGMPKERFSAEFPKEGPSILRIQQVVRGDSAAYFCASSRNPDTDTQYFGPGTRLTVL.

This clonotype has more than one count but fewer than ten. The CDR3, as DNA: TGTGCCAGCAGGCCCCCGATTACAGGGGGAATTTTTGACGAGCAGTACTTC. This encodes CASRPPITGGIFDEQYF. The chain links TRBV28 to TRBJ2-7; 8 bases line up with TRBD1. CDR1 and CDR2 from the germline V gene are MDHEN and SYDVKM. J lost 5 bases, V lost 6 bases, and 18 bases had no gene match. CDR3 length: 17 residues.

This clonotype was seen only once. The chain is built from TRBV7-9 and TRBJ2-7; D call uncertain. With 5 bases removed from V and 4 bases from J, the gap between germline ends came to 12 bases. Germline V gene lookup returns CDR1 SEHNR and CDR2 FQNEAQ (reference sequence). This CDR3 is 13 amino acids long. CDR3 nucleotides: TGTGCCAGCAGCAAACCCATGACGTACGAGCAGTACTTC. The encoded protein is CASSKPMTYEQYF.